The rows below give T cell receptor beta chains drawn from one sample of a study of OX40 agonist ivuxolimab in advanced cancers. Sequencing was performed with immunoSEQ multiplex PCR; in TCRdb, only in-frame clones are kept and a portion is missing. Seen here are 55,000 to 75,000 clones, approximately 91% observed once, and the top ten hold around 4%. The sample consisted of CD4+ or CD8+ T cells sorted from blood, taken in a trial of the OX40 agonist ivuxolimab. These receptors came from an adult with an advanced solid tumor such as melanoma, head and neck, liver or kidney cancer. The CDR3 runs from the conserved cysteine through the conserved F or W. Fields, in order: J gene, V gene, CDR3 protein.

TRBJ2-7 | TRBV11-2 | CASSNSGGVSYEQYF
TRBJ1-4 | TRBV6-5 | CASSYSKAGTRGKLFF
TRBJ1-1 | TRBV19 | CASSIYVSEGWEAFF
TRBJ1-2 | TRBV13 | CASSLGTGPYGYTF
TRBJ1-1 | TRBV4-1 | CASSQTGNTEAFF
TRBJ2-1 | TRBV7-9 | CASSLLGGGMMNEQFF
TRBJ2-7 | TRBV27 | CASSLSGASSYEQYF
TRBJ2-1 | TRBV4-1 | CASSPSSALHNEQFF
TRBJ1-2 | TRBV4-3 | CASSQETGTRRRGYTF
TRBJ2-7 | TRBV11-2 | CASSLGQGAYEQYF
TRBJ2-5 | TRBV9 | CASSPRQGIETQYF
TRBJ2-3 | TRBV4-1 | CASSQVRGSPDTQYF
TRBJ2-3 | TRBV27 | CASSSTDTQYF
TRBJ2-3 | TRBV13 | CASSFGTSGIDTQYF
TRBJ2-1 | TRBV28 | CASSSLTSGGHNEQFF
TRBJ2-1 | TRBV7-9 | CASSLVSGYNEQFF
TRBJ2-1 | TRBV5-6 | CASSSFAISGRSVYNEQFF
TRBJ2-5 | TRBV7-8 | CASSLVVAGGQETQYF
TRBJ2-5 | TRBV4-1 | CASSQVSGQGAETQYF
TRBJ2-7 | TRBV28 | CASSLWGQGLEQYF
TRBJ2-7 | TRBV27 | CASSLDWMSSYEQYF
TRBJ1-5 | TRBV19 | CASSHPVEGNQPQHF
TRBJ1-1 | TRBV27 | CASSLTGLAGTEAFF
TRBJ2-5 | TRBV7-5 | CARSYAGQGAGETQYF
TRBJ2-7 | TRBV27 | CASSLGLSYEQYF
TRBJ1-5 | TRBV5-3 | CARSLVGGGNQPQHF
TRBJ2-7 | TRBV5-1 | CASSLEVTGEQYF
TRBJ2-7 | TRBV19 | CASSIGQGTEYEQYF
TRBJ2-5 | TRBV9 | CASSVNRESPQETQYF
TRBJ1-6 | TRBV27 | CASRPGQDNSPLHF
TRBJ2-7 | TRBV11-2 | CASSSGQGAIGEQYF
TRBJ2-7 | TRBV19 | CASSGQGGNEQYF
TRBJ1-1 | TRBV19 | CASSISDSNTEAFF
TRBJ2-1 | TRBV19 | CASSEGTGGGNEQFF
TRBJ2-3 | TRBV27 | CASSLSNWGPTTDTQYF
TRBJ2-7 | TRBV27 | CASARGDSYEQYF
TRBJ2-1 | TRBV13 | CASSSAFLTSGTNNEQFF
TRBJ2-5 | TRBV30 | CAWRRGETQYF
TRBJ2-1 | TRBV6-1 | CASSEPPSGSPNEQFF
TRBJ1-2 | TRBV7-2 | CASSLNRDRFNYGYTF
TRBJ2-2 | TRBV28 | CASSTDRETGELFF
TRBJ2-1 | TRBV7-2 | CASSEGTSSYNEQFF
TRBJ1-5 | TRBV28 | CASSFRRTVNQPQHF
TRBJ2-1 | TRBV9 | CASSYDLGAGEQFF
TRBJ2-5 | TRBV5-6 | CASSPFGEGKETQYF
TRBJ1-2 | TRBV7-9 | CASSSRTQSFGYTF
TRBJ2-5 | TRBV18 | CASSPGTSGMSETQYF
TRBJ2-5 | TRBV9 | CASSSRDSSSRETQYF
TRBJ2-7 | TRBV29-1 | CSAAGGGGYEQYF
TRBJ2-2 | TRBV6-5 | CASRRDRGNTGELFF
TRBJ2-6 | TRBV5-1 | CASSSATEISSGANVLTF
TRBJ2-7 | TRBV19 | CASSTGQGIESYEQYF
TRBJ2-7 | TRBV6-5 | CASSYGQGTYEQYF
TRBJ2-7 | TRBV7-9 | CASSGQGPEQYF
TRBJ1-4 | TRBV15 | CATSRVGSGATNEKLFF
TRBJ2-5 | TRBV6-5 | CASCPGGEETQYF
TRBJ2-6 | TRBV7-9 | CASSSPPGSGANVLTF
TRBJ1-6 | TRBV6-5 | CASSYEAIGNSPLHF
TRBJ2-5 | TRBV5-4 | CASSPSLGAGTQETQYF
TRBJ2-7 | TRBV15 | CATSRPGGEQYF